This T cell receptor (beta chain) was documented in a study of beta chain features in type 1 diabetes. This clone was seen more than once but under ten times. Every isolated RNA sample was fully reverse transcribed, so sequencing captured expressed TCRB transcripts. TCRdb keeps only in-frame clones here, not all; method: immunoSEQ multiplex PCR. The sample has around 400,000 clones, about 12% seen once. Averaging roughly 110 mL, one heparinised blood draw was given by each donor. Germline CDR1 and CDR2: SGHRS and YFSETQ. The CDR3 has 16 amino acids. V lost 5 bases and J lost 0; bases outside the gene matches: 3.

The chain employs TRBV5-1 and TRBJ2-6; 9 bases align to TRBD1. The clonotype originates from a man aged 18 to 29 in good health. What was sequenced was naive CD4+ T cells from blood. CDR3 residues: CASSRDRDSGANVLTF. In DNA form, the CDR3 reads TGCGCCAGCAGTCGGGACAGGGACTCTGGGGCCAACGTCCTGACTTTC.